This is a list of T cell receptor beta chains from one sample in a study of blood T cell repertoires in COVID-19. This table comes from immunoSEQ multiplex PCR, and its TCRdb copy is limited to in-frame clones, with some not included. The data hold 220,000 or so clones, with roughly four fifths observed a single time. The material sequenced was peripheral blood. These receptors were taken from a woman in her sixties or seventies with acute or convalescent COVID-19. CDR3s include the opening cysteine and the closing phenylalanine or tryptophan. A D gene is named only where the DNA matches it firmly. Expanded clones get a size class; other rows say once, few or many, or leave the size out.

j_gene	d_gene	v_gene	abundance	CDR3aa	CDR3nt
TRBJ2-1	TRBD2	TRBV11-2	.	CASSLRLAGDNEQFF	TGTGCCAGCAGCTTAAGACTAGCGGGGGACAATGAGCAGTTCTTC
TRBJ2-7	.	TRBV6-5	.	CASSTRTGQIYEQYF	TGTGCCAGCAGTACGCGGACTGGGCAGATCTACGAGCAGTACTTC
TRBJ2-3	TRBD1	TRBV5-4	.	CASSRTGSYTDTQYF	TGTGCCAGCAGCAGGACAGGGTCGTACACAGATACGCAGTATTTT
TRBJ1-2	TRBD1	TRBV3-1/TRBV3-2	.	CASSQKQSGTGYGYTF	TGTGCCAGCAGCCAGAAGCAATCGGGGACAGGGTATGGCTACACCTTC
TRBJ2-7	TRBD2	TRBV3-1/TRBV3-2	.	CASSQGQTSAHEQYF	TGTGCCAGCAGCCAAGGCCAGACTAGCGCCCACGAGCAGTACTTC
TRBJ1-1	TRBD1	TRBV19	.	CASSISAGTGVGTEAFF	TGTGCCAGTAGTATTTCCGCCGGGACAGGGGTGGGCACTGAAGCTTTCTTT
TRBJ2-5	TRBD1	TRBV7-2	.	CASSLGHRGRETQYF	TGTGCCAGCAGCTTGGGCCACAGGGGGCGAGAGACCCAGTACTTC
TRBJ2-1	TRBD2	TRBV5-4	.	CASSRGLAGRNEQFF	TGTGCCAGCAGCCGCGGACTAGCGGGGAGGAATGAGCAGTTCTTC
TRBJ2-2	TRBD2	TRBV4-2	.	CASSQGAGGANTGELFF	TGTGCCAGCAGCCAAGGAGCGGGGGGCGCGAACACCGGGGAGCTGTTTTTT
TRBJ1-5	TRBD1	TRBV9	.	CASSHTGTGAGNQPQHF	TGTGCCAGCAGCCATACCGGGACAGGGGCTGGCAATCAGCCCCAGCATTTT
TRBJ1-6	.	TRBV3-1/TRBV3-2	.	CASSQGGLSSYNSPLHF	TGTGCCAGCAGCCAAGGGGGGCTGAGCTCCTATAATTCACCCCTCCACTTT
TRBJ1-1	.	TRBV5-4	.	CASSLGQSKTEAFF	TGTGCCAGCAGCTTAGGACAATCGAAGACTGAAGCTTTCTTT
TRBJ1-1	.	TRBV3-1/TRBV3-2	.	CASSQEMAGASSNTEAFF	TGTGCCAGCAGCCAAGAGATGGCGGGGGCGAGTTCGAACACTGAAGCTTTCTTT
TRBJ2-5	.	TRBV7-2	.	CASSLPEGMGTQYF	TGTGCCAGCAGCTTACCAGAGGGAATGGGGACCCAGTACTTC
TRBJ1-6	.	TRBV2	.	CASGGSSYNSPLHF	TGTGCCAGTGGGGGGAGCTCCTATAATTCACCCCTCCACTTT
TRBJ1-6	.	TRBV2	.	CATLGSESYNSPLHF	TGTGCCACCCTAGGTTCGGAATCCTATAATTCACCCCTCCACTTT
TRBJ2-7	.	TRBV12-1	.	CASITGYSYEQYF	TGTGCCAGCATAACAGGGTACTCCTACGAGCAGTACTTC
TRBJ2-3	TRBD1	TRBV5-6	.	CASSLASDRGTDTQYF	TGTGCCAGCAGCTTGGCCTCCGACAGGGGCACAGATACGCAGTATTTT
TRBJ2-1	.	TRBV21-1	.	CASSKWEGWVPNEQFF	TGTGCCAGCAGCAAATGGGAGGGCTGGGTCCCTAATGAGCAGTTCTTC
TRBJ1-2	TRBD1	TRBV12-5	.	CASGPGQANYGYTF	TGTGCTAGTGGACCCGGACAGGCCAACTATGGCTACACCTTC
TRBJ1-2	TRBD1	TRBV7-9	few	CASSYPTGEYSGYTF	TGTGCCAGCAGCTATCCGACAGGGGAGTATTCTGGCTACACCTTC
TRBJ1-2	.	TRBV2	.	CASGQGYGYTF	TGTGCCAGCGGGCAGGGGTATGGCTACACCTTC
TRBJ2-1	.	TRBV28	.	CASSKNGHYSYNEQFF	TGTGCCAGCAGTAAAAACGGACACTACTCCTACAATGAGCAGTTCTTC
TRBJ1-2	.	TRBV15	.	CATSPSRANYGYTF	TGTGCCACCAGCCCGTCCCGAGCTAACTATGGCTACACCTTC
TRBJ1-3	.	TRBV4-1	.	CASSQDPRGTGNTIYF	TGCGCCAGCAGCCAAGATCCCAGGGGTACAGGAAACACCATATATTTT
TRBJ1-2	.	TRBV28	.	CASSFRGSGYTF	TGTGCCAGCAGTTTCAGGGGAAGCGGCTACACCTTC
TRBJ2-3	TRBD2	TRBV4-2	.	CASSQGTGTSGGRADTQYF	TGTGCCAGCAGCCAAGGAACCGGGACTAGCGGGGGTAGGGCAGATACGCAGTATTTT
TRBJ2-5	.	TRBV6-5	few	CASQEAETQYF	TGTGCCAGCCAAGAGGCTGAGACCCAGTACTTC
TRBJ1-1	TRBD1	TRBV27	.	CASSFRDRLNTEAFF	TGTGCCAGCAGTTTCCGGGACAGATTGAACACTGAAGCTTTCTTT
TRBJ1-2	.	TRBV19	.	CASSIPSGGYYGYTF	TGTGCCAGTAGTATACCCTCGGGGGGCTACTATGGCTACACCTTC
TRBJ1-1	.	TRBV19	.	CASTRPWAPTNTEAFF	TGTGCCAGTACCAGGCCATGGGCCCCGACGAACACTGAAGCTTTCTTT
TRBJ2-1	.	TRBV4-2	.	CASSHFHRDSSYNEQFF	TGTGCCAGCAGCCACTTCCACCGGGACTCAAGCTACAATGAGCAGTTCTTC